This paragraph covers one T cell receptor (beta chain) sequence. The antigen is not known. The sample belongs to a study of cytomegalovirus exposure and HLA in healthy donors. Primers included in the PCR were 60 Vbeta and 13 Jbeta primers. Sequencing used immunoSEQ multiplex PCR; TCRdb keeps in-frame clones, though not all of them. Its table records about 33,000 clones. Study outcomes and limitations: Researchers reportedly found TCR beta sequences accurately predicted most subjects' HLA-A and HLA-B alleles.

The germline V gene has CDR1 LGHNT and CDR2 FRNRAP. The germline V and J ends were trimmed by 2 bases and 4 bases, with 18 bases remaining between them. The CDR3 runs 17 residues. The receptor's source is a man in his forties in good health and CMV-seronegative. Sequencing input: PBMCs. The chain combines TRBV12-5 with TRBJ1-3; D uncertain. The CDR3 loop is CASGLIPFSREGNTIYF. CDR3 bases: TGTGCTAGTGGTTTGATCCCGTTCTCCCGGGAAGGAAACACCATATATTTT.